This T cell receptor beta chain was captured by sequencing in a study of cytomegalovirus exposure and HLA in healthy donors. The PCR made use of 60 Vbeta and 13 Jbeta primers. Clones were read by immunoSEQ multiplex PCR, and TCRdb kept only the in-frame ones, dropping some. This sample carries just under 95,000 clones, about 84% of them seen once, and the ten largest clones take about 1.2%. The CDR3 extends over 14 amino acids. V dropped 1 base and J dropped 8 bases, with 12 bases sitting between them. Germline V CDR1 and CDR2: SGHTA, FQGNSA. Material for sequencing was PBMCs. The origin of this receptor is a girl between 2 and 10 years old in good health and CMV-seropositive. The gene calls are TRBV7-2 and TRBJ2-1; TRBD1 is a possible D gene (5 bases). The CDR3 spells CASSLVTGIYEQFF. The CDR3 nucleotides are TGTGCCAGCAGCTTAGTAACAGGTATCTATGAGCAGTTCTTC.